Each of the 29 T cell receptor beta chains below was sequenced from the same sample in a study of blood T cell repertoires in COVID-19. Generated by immunoSEQ multiplex PCR, the TCRdb table keeps only in-frame clones and is missing some. The table records some 150,000 clones, roughly 82% of them present only once. Input material: peripheral blood. The receptors originated from a woman aged 45-60 years with acute or convalescent COVID-19.

This chain links TRBV7-9 with TRBJ2-5, with D perhaps TRBD1 (5 bases). This CDR3 has 14 residues. Germline assignment: CDR1 SEHNR and CDR2 FQNEAQ (reference sequence). Between the trimmed V and J ends, which lost 2 bases and 11 bases, there was a span of 18 bases. The CDR3 loop reads CASSLSTQGERQYF. In nucleotides, the CDR3 is TGTGCCAGCAGCTTAAGTACCCAGGGTGAACGTCAGTACTTC.

The CDR3 nucleotides read TGTGCCAGCAGTGATGTCCTTCCCGGGGAGCTGTTTTTT. Its protein product is CASSDVLPGELFF. This chain uses TRBV6-1 with TRBJ2-2; D gene uncertain. This CDR3 comprises 13 residues. CDR1 and CDR2 from the germline V gene are MNHNS and SASEGT. V gave up 3 bases and J gave up 6 bases, with 8 bases separating them.

V gene TRBV18 combines with J gene TRBJ2-2, with TRBD1 matching 9 bases. Trimming cost V 3 bases and J 1 base; bases outside gene matches: 3. This CDR3 has 16 residues. CDR1 is KGHSH and CDR2 is LQKENI in the germline V gene. The CDR3 loop reads CASSPDRGRNTGELFF. In DNA form, the CDR3 reads TGTGCCAGCTCACCGGACAGGGGTCGGAACACCGGGGAGCTGTTTTTT.

This rearrangement joins TRBV9 to TRBJ2-3, with 9 bases matching TRBD2. Germline V gene lookup returns CDR1 SGDLS and CDR2 YYNGEE. The CDR3 covers 15 residues. J gave up 2 bases and V 4 bases, and 5 bases lay outside the gene matches. This CDR3 is CASSNSGRPTDTQYF. The CDR3 nucleotides read TGTGCCAGCAGCAATAGCGGGAGACCCACAGATACGCAGTATTTT.

The CDR3 sequence is CASSLSAGAGATEAFF. CDR3 coding DNA: TGTGCCAGCAGTTTATCGGCAGGGGCAGGGGCCACTGAAGCTTTCTTT. This chain uses TRBV27 with TRBJ1-1, with D possibly matching TRBD1 (6 bases). The V gene's germline CDR1 is MNHEY and CDR2 SMNVEV (reference sequence). The CDR3 length is 16 residues. V was shortened by 0 bases and J by 4 bases, with 15 bases between the two germline ends.

This clone was recorded a few times. The chain is built from TRBV7-2 and TRBJ1-2, with D possibly TRBD1 on 5 matching bases. The germline CDR1 and CDR2 sequences are SGHTA and FQGNSA. Trimming removed 4 bases from V and 1 base from J, with 16 bases in between. The CDR3 runs to 16 residues. The CDR3 loop is CASSSGGQASNYGYTF. CDR3 in DNA: TGTGCCAGCAGCTCAGGTGGACAAGCAAGTAACTATGGCTACACCTTC.

This clone was seen a handful of times. The chain uses TRBV28 and TRBJ1-4; TRBD1 might be the D (5 bases). Germline CDR1 reads MDHEN; CDR2 reads SYDVKM. The germline V and J ends were trimmed by 5 bases and 2 bases, with 9 bases remaining between them. CDR3 length equals 14 residues. CDR3 region: CASSQGMTNEKLFF. DNA for the CDR3: TGTGCCAGCAGTCAGGGAATGACTAATGAAAAACTGTTTTTT.

Only one count was recorded for this clone. The chain has TRBV18 and TRBJ2-2; possible D gene TRBD2, 5 bases. The V gene lost 2 bases and the J gene lost 5 bases, with 12 bases spanning the gap. This CDR3 spans 15 amino acids. The germline V gene encodes CDR1 KGHSH and CDR2 LQKENI. The CDR3 protein is CASSPVRVGTGELFF. Here the CDR3 DNA reads TGTGCCAGCTCACCAGTGAGGGTAGGAACCGGGGAGCTGTTTTTT.

V usage is TRBV2 and J usage is TRBJ2-1, with D unclear. The germline gives CDR1 SNHLY, CDR2 FYNNEI. Trimming stripped 4 bases from V and 0 bases from J, with 10 bases between. The CDR3 has 15 residues. CDR3 residues: CASSVPYGSYNEQFF. As DNA, the CDR3 is TGTGCCAGCAGTGTTCCCTATGGCTCCTACAATGAGCAGTTCTTC.

This chain uses TRBV28 with TRBJ2-7; possible D gene TRBD1, 6 bases. V dropped 3 bases and J dropped 3 bases, with 18 bases sitting between them. The CDR3 extends over 16 amino acids. Germline lookup yields CDR1 MDHEN and CDR2 SYDVKM. The CDR3 region is CASSFLIGQHGYEQYF. The CDR3 DNA reads as TGTGCCAGCAGTTTTCTGATTGGACAGCATGGCTACGAGCAGTACTTC.

For the CDR3, the DNA is TGTGCCAGCAGCTTGGGTTTAAGTCTTAGGACAGAGAAAAATTATGGCTACACCTTC. It is translated as CASSLGLSLRTEKNYGYTF. This chain links TRBV5-4 with TRBJ1-2; tentative D call: TRBD1 (6 bases). Germline lookup yields CDR1 SGHNT and CDR2 YYREEE (reference sequence). The CDR3 is made up of 19 amino acids. V shed 0 bases and J shed 5 bases, with 26 bases lying between them.

The genes are TRBV28 and TRBJ1-2; 10 bases line up with TRBD1. V gave up 4 bases and J gave up 3 bases; unmatched junction bases: 8. From germline, CDR1 is MDHEN and CDR2 SYDVKM. The CDR3 runs to 16 residues. CDR3 loop: CASSSPGTGVYYGYTF. The CDR3, as DNA: TGTGCCAGCAGTTCGCCCGGGACAGGGGTGTACTATGGCTACACCTTC.

The genes are TRBV5-8 and TRBJ2-1; D is perhaps TRBD1 (6 bases). The CDR3 totals 16 residues. Trimming pared 4 bases from V and 1 base from J, leaving 15 bases between. CDR1 and CDR2 from the germline V gene are SGHTS and YDEGEE. The CDR3 loop is CASSPTGSTSYNEQFF. The CDR3 coding sequence is TGTGCCAGCAGCCCAACAGGGTCGACGTCCTACAATGAGCAGTTCTTC.

This clone was counted once. The chain uses TRBV28 and TRBJ2-7; D gene ambiguous. Germline V gene lookup returns CDR1 MDHEN and CDR2 SYDVKM. V shed 2 bases and J shed 4 bases, with 6 bases lying between them. The CDR3 is 12 residues long. The CDR3: CASSLGEYEQYF. CDR3 bases: TGTGCCAGCAGTTTAGGAGAATACGAGCAGTACTTC.

The rearrangement uses TRBV5-8 and TRBJ1-2, with 8 bases identical to TRBD1. The CDR3 loop spans 15 amino acids. CDR1 and CDR2 (germline): SGHTS, YDEGEE. Trimming took 0 bases from V and 3 from J; bases not matched to a gene: 4. For the CDR3, the DNA is TGTGCCAGCAGCTTGGTTGCAGGGGGCTACTATGGCTACACCTTC. Translation gives CASSLVAGGYYGYTF.

The chain has TRBV5-3 and TRBJ2-5, with D perhaps TRBD2 (5 bases). TRBV5-3 is placed among ORFs of uncertain function. Trimming took 4 bases from V and 4 from J, leaving 20 bases between them. This CDR3 region has 16 residues. In DNA, the CDR3 is TGTGCCAGAAGCCCAATAGGACGCGGGTGGGGAGAGACCCAGTACTTC. Its protein product is CARSPIGRGWGETQYF.

The V gene is TRBV30, the J gene TRBJ1-5; 8 nucleotides match TRBD1. In germline, CDR1 is GTSNPN, CDR2 SVGIG (reference sequence). The CDR3 consists of 14 residues. V lost 5 bases, J lost 4 bases, and 7 bases stayed unmatched. The CDR3 protein is CAWGSGTGNQPQHF. DNA for the CDR3: TGTGCCTGGGGATCCGGGACAGGTAATCAGCCCCAGCATTTT. Together with reference TRBV30 and TRBJ1-5, the CDR3 gives the full variable domain: SQTIHQWPATLVQPVGSPLSLECTVEGTSNPNLYWYRQAAGRGLQLLFYSVGIGQISSEVPQNLSASRPQDRQFILSSKKLLLSDSGFYLCAWGSGTGNQPQHFGDGTRLSIL.

CDR3 sequence (DNA): TGTGCCAGCAGTGAAGCCTATAGAGGTTGGACGGGGGACAGGGTGGGATTTGGCTACACCTTC. This encodes CASSEAYRGWTGDRVGFGYTF. This chain joins TRBV2 and TRBJ1-2; 9 positions match TRBD1. The CDR3 length is 21 residues. Germline V gene lookup returns CDR1 SNHLY and CDR2 FYNNEI. V dropped 0 bases and J dropped 7; count of bases not matched to a gene: 24.

V is TRBV10-3 and J is TRBJ2-7, with 7 bases that match TRBD2. Germline V CDR1 and CDR2: ENHRY, SYGVKD. The ends lost 0 bases at V and 3 bases at J; junction bases unmatched: 8. The CDR3 is made up of 16 amino acids. The CDR3 protein is CAISESGGDQVYEQYF. Here the CDR3 DNA reads TGTGCCATCAGTGAGTCGGGAGGGGACCAAGTCTACGAGCAGTACTTC.

The chain carries TRBV7-2 and TRBJ2-5, with TRBD2 matching over 10 bases. There are 15 residues in the CDR3. CDR1 is SGHTA and CDR2 is FQGNSA in the germline V gene. V was clipped by 1 base and J by 1 base; unmatched bases: 0. CDR3 bases: TGTGCCAGCAGCTTAGTAGCGGGGGGCCAAGAGACCCAGTACTTC. Amino acids: CASSLVAGGQETQYF.

This clone was recorded only once. This chain links TRBV14 with TRBJ2-1; TRBD2 agrees at 8 bases. CDR3 length: 16 residues. The trim removed 4 bases at V and 0 bases at J, leaving 5 bases unmatched. The germline V gene encodes CDR1 SGHDN and CDR2 FVKESK. The CDR3 DNA sequence: TGTGCCAGCAGCCTGCGGAGCGGGAGCTCCTACAATGAGCAGTTCTTC. It yields the protein CASSLRSGSSYNEQFF. Full variable domain (rest looked up from reference TRBV14 and TRBJ2-1): EAGVTQFPSHSVIEKGQTVTLRCDPISGHDNLYWYRRVMGKEIKFLLHFVKESKQDESGMPNNRFLAERTGGTYSTLKVQPAELEDSGVYFCASSLRSGSSYNEQFFGPGTRLTVL.

The chain combines TRBV6-5 with TRBJ1-4; D possibly corresponds to TRBD1 (5 bases). Trimming pared 6 bases from V and 7 bases from J, leaving 15 bases between. This CDR3 is built from 14 residues. Germline-derived CDR1 and CDR2 are MNHEY and SVGAGI. The CDR3 nucleotides read TGTGCCAGCAGCCTACGGATTCAGGGTGAAAAACTGTTTTTT. Protein product: CASSLRIQGEKLFF.

This rearrangement joins TRBV4-3 to TRBJ2-1, with D tentatively TRBD2 (6 bases). The ends were cut back, 1 base at V and 7 bases at J, with 14 bases in the middle. This CDR3 region has 15 residues. Per the germline V gene, CDR1 is LGHNA and CDR2 is YSLEER. CDR3 DNA sequence: TGCGCCAGCAGCCAAGCCCCGGGAGATAAAAATGAGCAGTTCTTC. Translated: CASSQAPGDKNEQFF.

The CDR3 loop reads CASGLTQGAGEQYF. The CDR3, as DNA: TGTGCTAGTGGTTTGACACAGGGGGCAGGGGAGCAGTACTTC. V is TRBV12-5 and J is TRBJ2-7; 9 nucleotides match TRBD1. Germline loops: CDR1 LGHNT, CDR2 FRNRAP. The V segment lost 2 bases and the J segment 7 bases; nucleotides outside the gene matches: 6. This CDR3 is 14 amino acids long.

V gene TRBV29-1 combines with J gene TRBJ1-5; D ambiguous. Germline assignment: CDR1 SQVTM and CDR2 ANQGSEA. This CDR3 comprises 15 residues. The V gene lost 6 bases and the J gene lost 2 bases, with 17 bases spanning the gap. The CDR3 DNA reads as TGCAGCGTCAGTGAGGGAGGGCAGGGCAATCAGCCCCAGCATTTT. It is translated as CSVSEGGQGNQPQHF.

The chain combines TRBV28 with TRBJ1-4; perhaps TRBD1 as D (6 bases). The CDR3 covers 15 residues. Germline V gene lookup returns CDR1 MDHEN and CDR2 SYDVKM. The ends were cut back, 8 bases at V and 2 bases at J, with 15 bases in the middle. CDR3 nucleotides: TGTGCCAGCGCCCGCGGGGGCGCGACTAATGAAAAACTGTTTTTT. It specifies CASARGGATNEKLFF.

The chain has TRBV11-2 and TRBJ1-5; D not certain. CDR3 length equals 13 residues. Trimming took off 2 bases at V and 2 bases at J, with 4 bases between the two ends. Germline lookup yields CDR1 SGHAT and CDR2 FQNNGV. CDR3 sequence: CASSLSGNQPQHF. The DNA of the CDR3 is TGTGCCAGCAGCTTATCCGGCAATCAGCCCCAGCATTTT.

This chain joins TRBV19 and TRBJ2-5; 10 bases are shared with TRBD2. Germline CDR1 is LNHDA and CDR2 is SQIVND (reference sequence). This CDR3 has 15 residues. V lost 2 bases and J lost 5; bases outside the gene matches: 5. The CDR3 bases are TGTGCCAGTAGTATAAGCGGGAGGGCCGGGGAGACCCAGTACTTC. Translation gives CASSISGRAGETQYF.

The rearrangement uses TRBV6-6 and TRBJ1-2, with D maybe TRBD1 (5 bases). Per the germline V gene, CDR1 is MNHNY and CDR2 is SVGAGI (reference sequence). V dropped 7 bases and J dropped 4 bases, with 10 bases sitting between them. The CDR3 is made up of 12 amino acids. The CDR3 DNA reads TGTGCCAGCACTAGACAGACCTATGGCTACACCTTC. This gives the protein CASTRQTYGYTF.